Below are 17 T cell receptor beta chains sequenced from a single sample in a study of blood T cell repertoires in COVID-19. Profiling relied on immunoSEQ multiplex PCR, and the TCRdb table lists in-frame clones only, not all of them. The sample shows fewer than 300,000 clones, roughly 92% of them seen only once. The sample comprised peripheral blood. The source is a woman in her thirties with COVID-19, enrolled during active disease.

The DNA for the CDR3 is TGCGCCAGCAGCGAAGGACTAGCGGGAGATTGGGGGGAGCTGTTTTTT. Protein sequence: CASSEGLAGDWGELFF. The gene calls are TRBV5-1 and TRBJ2-2, with 13 bases that match TRBD2. Germline V gene data show CDR1 as SGHRS and CDR2 as YFSETQ. V lost 4 bases, J lost 8 bases, and 8 bases stayed unmatched. The CDR3 spans 16 residues.

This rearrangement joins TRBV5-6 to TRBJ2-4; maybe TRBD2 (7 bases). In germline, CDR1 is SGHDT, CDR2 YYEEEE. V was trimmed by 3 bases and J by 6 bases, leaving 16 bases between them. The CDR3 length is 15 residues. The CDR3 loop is CASSYRREGVNIQYF. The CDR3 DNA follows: TGTGCCAGCAGCTACCGGAGGGAGGGGGTAAACATTCAGTACTTC. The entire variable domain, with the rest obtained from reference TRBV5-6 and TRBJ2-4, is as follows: DAGVTQSPTHLIKTRGQQVTLRCSPKSGHDTVSWYQQALGQGPQFIFQYYEEEERQRGNFPDRFSGHQFPNYSSELNVNALLLGDSALYLCASSYRREGVNIQYFGAGTRLSVL.

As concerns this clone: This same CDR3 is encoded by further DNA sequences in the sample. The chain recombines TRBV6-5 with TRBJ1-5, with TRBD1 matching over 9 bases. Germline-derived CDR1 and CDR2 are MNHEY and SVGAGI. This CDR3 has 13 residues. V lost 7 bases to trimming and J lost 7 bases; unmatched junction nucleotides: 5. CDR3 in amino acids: CASNRGPGQPQHF. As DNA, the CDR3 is TGTGCCAGCAACAGGGGGCCGGGGCAGCCCCAGCATTTT.

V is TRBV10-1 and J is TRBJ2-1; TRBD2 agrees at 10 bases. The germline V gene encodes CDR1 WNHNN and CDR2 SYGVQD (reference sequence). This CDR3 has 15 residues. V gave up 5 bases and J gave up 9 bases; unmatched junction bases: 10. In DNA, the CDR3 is TGCGCCAGCAGTAGCGGGAGGGCCGGTGTGAGTGAGCAGTTCTTC. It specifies CASSSGRAGVSEQFF.

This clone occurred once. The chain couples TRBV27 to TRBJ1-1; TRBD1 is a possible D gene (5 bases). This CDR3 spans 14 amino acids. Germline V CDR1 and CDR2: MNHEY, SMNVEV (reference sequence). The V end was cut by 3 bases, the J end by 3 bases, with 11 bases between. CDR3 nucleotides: TGTGCCAGCAGTTTTTCAGGGTGGGACACTGAAGCTTTCTTT. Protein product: CASSFSGWDTEAFF.

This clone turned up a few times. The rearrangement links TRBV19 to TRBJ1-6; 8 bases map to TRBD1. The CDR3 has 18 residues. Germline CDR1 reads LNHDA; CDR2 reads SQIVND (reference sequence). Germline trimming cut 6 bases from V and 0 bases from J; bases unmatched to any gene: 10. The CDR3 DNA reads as TGTGCCAGTAGCCCCGGGACAGGATCGAGCTCCTATAATTCACCCCTCCACTTT. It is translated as CASSPGTGSSSYNSPLHF. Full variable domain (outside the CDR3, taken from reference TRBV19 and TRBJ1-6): DGGITQSPKYLFRKEGQNVTLSCEQNLNHDAMYWYRQDPGQGLRLIYYSQIVNDFQKGDIAEGYSVSREKKESFPLTVTSAQKNPTAFYLCASSPGTGSSSYNSPLHFGNGTRLTVT.

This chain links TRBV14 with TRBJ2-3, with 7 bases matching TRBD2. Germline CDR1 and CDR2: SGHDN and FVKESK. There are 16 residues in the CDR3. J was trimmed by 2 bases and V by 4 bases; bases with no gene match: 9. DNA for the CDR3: TGTGCCAGCAGCCCCCGGGACTACTACAACACAGATACGCAGTATTTT. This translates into CASSPRDYYNTDTQYF.

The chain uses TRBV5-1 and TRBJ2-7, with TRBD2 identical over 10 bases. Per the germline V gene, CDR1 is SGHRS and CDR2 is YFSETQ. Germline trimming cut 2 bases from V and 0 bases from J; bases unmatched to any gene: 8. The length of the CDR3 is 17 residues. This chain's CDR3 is CASSFVAGGTSSYEQYF. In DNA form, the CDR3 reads TGCGCCAGCAGCTTTGTAGCGGGAGGTACCAGCTCCTACGAGCAGTACTTC.

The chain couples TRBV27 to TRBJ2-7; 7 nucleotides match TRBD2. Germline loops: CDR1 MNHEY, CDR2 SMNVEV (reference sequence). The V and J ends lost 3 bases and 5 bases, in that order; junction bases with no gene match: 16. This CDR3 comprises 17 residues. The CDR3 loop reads CASSFRPSWGGENEQYF. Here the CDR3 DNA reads TGTGCCAGCAGTTTCAGACCCTCTTGGGGGGGGGAGAACGAGCAGTACTTC.

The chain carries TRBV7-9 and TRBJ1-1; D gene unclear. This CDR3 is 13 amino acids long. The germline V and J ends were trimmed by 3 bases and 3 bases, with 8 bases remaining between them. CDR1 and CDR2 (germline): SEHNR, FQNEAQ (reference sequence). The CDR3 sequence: CASSFVADTEAFF. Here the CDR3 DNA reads TGTGCCAGCAGCTTTGTCGCGGACACTGAAGCTTTCTTT.

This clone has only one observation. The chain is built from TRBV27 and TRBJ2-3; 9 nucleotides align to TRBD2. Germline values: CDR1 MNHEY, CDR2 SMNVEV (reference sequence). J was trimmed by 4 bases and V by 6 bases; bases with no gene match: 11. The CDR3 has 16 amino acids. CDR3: CASSSYLAGVADTQYF. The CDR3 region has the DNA TGTGCCAGCAGCTCGTATTTAGCGGGAGTGGCAGATACGCAGTATTTT.

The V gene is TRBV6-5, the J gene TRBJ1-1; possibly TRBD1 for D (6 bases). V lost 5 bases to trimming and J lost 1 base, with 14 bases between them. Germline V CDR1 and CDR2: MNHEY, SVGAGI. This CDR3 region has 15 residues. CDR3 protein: CASSPKTGANTEAFF. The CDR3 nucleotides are TGTGCCAGCAGTCCAAAGACAGGTGCGAACACTGAAGCTTTCTTT.

CDR3 region: CASSNSGTYYEQYF. CDR3 nucleotides: TGTGCCAGCAGTAATAGCGGGACATACTACGAGCAGTACTTC. This sequence joins TRBV2 and TRBJ2-7, with TRBD2 matching 8 bases. After removal of 5 bases from V and 3 bases from J, the junction contained 6 bases not matched to a gene. From germline, CDR1 is SNHLY and CDR2 FYNNEI. This CDR3 is built from 14 residues. Full variable domain (rest looked up from reference TRBV2 and TRBJ2-7): EPEVTQTPSHQVTQMGQEVILRCVPISNHLYFYWYRQILGQKVEFLVSFYNNEISEKSEIFDDQFSVERPDGSNFTLKIRSTKLEDSAMYFCASSNSGTYYEQYFGPGTRLTVT.

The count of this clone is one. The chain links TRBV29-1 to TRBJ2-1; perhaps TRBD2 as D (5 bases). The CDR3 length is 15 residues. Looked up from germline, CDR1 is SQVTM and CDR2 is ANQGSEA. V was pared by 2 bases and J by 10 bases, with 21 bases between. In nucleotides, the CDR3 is TGCAGCGTTGAAATGTTGTTAGCACGCCCGGGGGAGCAGTTCTTC. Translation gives CSVEMLLARPGEQFF.

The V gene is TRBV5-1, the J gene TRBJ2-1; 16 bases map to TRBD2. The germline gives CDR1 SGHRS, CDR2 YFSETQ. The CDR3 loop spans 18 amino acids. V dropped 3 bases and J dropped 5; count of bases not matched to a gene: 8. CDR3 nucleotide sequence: TGCGCCAGCAGCTCCACCGGGACTAGCGGGAGGGCCGACAATGAGCAGTTCTTC. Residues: CASSSTGTSGRADNEQFF.

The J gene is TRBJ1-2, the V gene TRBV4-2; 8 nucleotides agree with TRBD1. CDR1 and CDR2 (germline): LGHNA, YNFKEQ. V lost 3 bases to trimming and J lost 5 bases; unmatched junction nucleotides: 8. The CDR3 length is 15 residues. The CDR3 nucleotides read TGTGCCAGCAGCCAGGTGGGGGACAGGATATATGGCTACACCTTC. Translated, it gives CASSQVGDRIYGYTF.

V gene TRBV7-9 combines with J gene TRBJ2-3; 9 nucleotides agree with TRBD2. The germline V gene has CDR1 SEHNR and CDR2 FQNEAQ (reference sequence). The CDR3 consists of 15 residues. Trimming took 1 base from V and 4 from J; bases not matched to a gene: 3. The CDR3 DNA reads TGTGCCAGCAGCTTAGTAGCGGGAGTGGCAGATACGCAGTATTTT. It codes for CASSLVAGVADTQYF.